These T cell receptor beta chains were read from a single sample in a study of spatial heterogeneity in lung cancer. TCRdb re-derived calls from the 5' RACE reads in MiXCR, one entry per CDR3 protein. The sample lists about 27,000 distinct CDR3 sequences; about 7% were seen once. The specimen was lung tumor tissue, collected at surgery. These TCRs come from a male donor with early-stage non-small cell lung cancer. CDR3s include the opening cysteine and the closing phenylalanine or tryptophan. Each record gives: clone size, V gene, CDR3 protein. Clone size is shown for a subset of rows, as once, few, many or a class of expanded clone.

many	TRBV7-2	CASSEGHLDSPLHF
many	TRBV28	CASCPLSGANVLTF
many	TRBV15	CATGTGQSTDTQYF
few	TRBV7-2	CASSLTGDRYEQYF
many	TRBV6-2/TRBV6-3	CASSTGTSGTDTQYF
few	TRBV6-6	CASSSYRDSQETQYF
NA	TRBV20-1	CSALTGTGDSPLHF
few	TRBV7-2	CASSPDVADTQYF
many	TRBV29-1	CSVGLIGADILTYNEQFF
few	TRBV6-1	CASSVRTQNTEAFF